A single sample is the source of the 28 T cell receptor beta chains below, sequenced in a study of shared clonotypes between healthy human individuals (dated by TCRdb to about 2020). The library was obtained by the immunoSEQ multiplex PCR assay. TCRdb took over this immuneACCESS table, retaining in-frame rearrangements with V and J assigned. Such tables are incomplete; in checked studies, under half of the missing clones stem from an unresolved V gene, and the remainder is unexplained. The sample contains roughly 2.1 million clones, about 92% of them found a single time. The top ten clones comprise under 2% of the sample. CD8 naive samples were CD45RO-negative cells positively selected for CCR7, giving a CD45RA+CCR7+ population that excluded TemRA cells. The sequenced material came from naive CD8+ T cells from PBMCs. The cell subset or site label, as the study defines it: CD45RA+CCR7+. These receptors originate from a man younger than 35 in good health. Some clones in this sample may be carry-over from other donors' samples.

This sequence joins TRBV15 and TRBJ1-5, with 11 bases fitting TRBD1. V shed 3 bases, J shed 7 bases, and the junction held 5 bases outside the gene matches. Germline V gene lookup returns CDR1 LNHNV and CDR2 YYDKDF (reference sequence). The CDR3 extends over 15 amino acids. The CDR3 here is CATSSGTGGGQPQHF. The CDR3 region has the DNA TGTGCCACCAGCAGCGGGACAGGGGGAGGGCAGCCCCAGCATTTT.

This chain joins TRBV27 and TRBJ2-1; 9 bases fit TRBD2. Germline loops: CDR1 MNHEY, CDR2 SMNVEV (reference sequence). This CDR3 is built from 19 residues. V dropped 6 bases and J dropped 3; count of bases not matched to a gene: 18. CDR3 residues: CASSPQAQEAGGYYNEQFF. The DNA for the CDR3 is TGTGCCAGCAGCCCACAAGCCCAAGAAGCGGGAGGTTACTACAATGAGCAGTTCTTC.

The CDR3 loop is CASSVGGWGLDNEQFF. CDR3 sequence (DNA): TGTGCCAGCAGCGTAGGTGGGTGGGGACTAGACAATGAGCAGTTCTTC. This chain connects TRBV9 to TRBJ2-1, with 8 bases identical to TRBD2. The CDR3 runs 16 residues. With V trimmed by 0 bases and J by 5 bases, 7 bases remained unmatched. Germline-derived CDR1 and CDR2 are SGDLS and YYNGEE.

J is TRBJ1-2 and V is TRBV28; 8 positions match TRBD1. The V and J ends lost 1 base and 8 bases, in that order; junction bases with no gene match: 12. The germline CDR1 and CDR2 sequences are MDHEN and SYDVKM. The CDR3 totals 16 residues. The CDR3 region is CASSLSLQGAPGGYTF. The CDR3 DNA reads TGTGCCAGCAGTTTATCCCTCCAGGGGGCGCCGGGCGGCTACACCTTC.

The chain combines TRBV6-5 with TRBJ1-1, with 11 bases matching TRBD1. CDR3 length: 15 amino acids. Germline values: CDR1 MNHEY, CDR2 SVGAGI. After removal of 5 bases from V and 5 bases from J, the junction contained 7 bases not matched to a gene. In DNA form, the CDR3 reads TGTGCCAGCAGTCTATGGACAGGGGGCAAAACTGAAGCTTTCTTT. Translating gives CASSLWTGGKTEAFF.

Points on this clone: Other DNA variants within this sample encode the same CDR3. The chain carries TRBV27 and TRBJ1-1; maybe TRBD1 (5 bases). CDR1 MNHEY and CDR2 SMNVEV come from the germline V gene (reference sequence). The CDR3 runs 14 residues. V lost 0 bases and J 5 bases, leaving 10 bases between the germline ends. The CDR3 spells CASSLSRGRTEAFF. Here the CDR3 DNA reads TGTGCCAGCAGTTTATCACGGGGGAGGACTGAAGCTTTCTTT.

CDR3 in amino acids: CAWSSDSGHPEKLFF. In nucleotides, the CDR3 is TGTGCCTGGAGTTCCGATTCAGGACATCCCGAAAAACTGTTTTTT. The rearrangement uses TRBV30 and TRBJ1-4; D may be TRBD1 (5 bases). V lost 2 bases, J lost 8 bases, and 18 bases lay in between. Germline-derived CDR1 and CDR2 are GTSNPN and SVGIG (reference sequence). This CDR3 has 15 residues.

This chain uses TRBV9 with TRBJ2-1; 8 bases map to TRBD2. This CDR3 is 14 amino acids long. With 6 bases clipped from V and 8 bases from J, the junction kept 10 bases outside the gene matches. Germline V gene sequence: CDR1 SGDLS, CDR2 YYNGEE. In nucleotides, the CDR3 is TGTGCCAGCACCTTTGGCGGGAGGTTCGATGAGCAGTTCTTC. This encodes CASTFGGRFDEQFF.

This rearrangement joins TRBV6-6 to TRBJ2-7; 10 bases fit TRBD2. The CDR3 spans 15 residues. Trimming removed 3 bases from V and 3 bases from J; junction bases left unmatched: 5. CDR1 is MNHNY and CDR2 is SVGAGI in the germline V gene (reference sequence). The CDR3: CASSYLGLADYEQYF. In DNA, the CDR3 is TGTGCCAGCAGTTATCTCGGACTAGCGGACTACGAGCAGTACTTC.

With respect to this clone: In the same sample, other DNA sequences code for this CDR3. V is TRBV28 and J is TRBJ2-6, with D uncertain. The CDR3 contains 13 residues. The germline CDR1 and CDR2 sequences are MDHEN and SYDVKM. V was shortened by 6 bases and J by 0 bases, with 3 bases between the two germline ends. The CDR3 DNA is TGTGCCAGCAGGGGCTCTGGGGCCAACGTCCTGACTTTC. Its translation is CASRGSGANVLTF. Full variable domain (missing parts from reference TRBV28 and TRBJ2-6): DVKVTQSSRYLVKRTGEKVFLECVQDMDHENMFWYRQDPGLGLRLIYFSYDVKMKEKGDIPEGYSVSREKKERFSLILESASTNQTSMYLCASRGSGANVLTFGAGSRLTVL.

The rearrangement links TRBV27 to TRBJ1-2; a possible D gene is TRBD1 (5 bases). The V end was cut by 2 bases, the J end by 7 bases, with 11 bases between. Germline V gene sequence: CDR1 MNHEY, CDR2 SMNVEV (reference sequence). The CDR3 extends over 13 amino acids. The CDR3 bases are TGTGCCAGCAGTTTAAGTGGCAGGGCTGGCTACACCTTC. As protein: CASSLSGRAGYTF.

This rearrangement joins TRBV5-4 to TRBJ2-1; tentatively, D is TRBD1 or TRBD2 (5 bases each). The V end was cut by 4 bases, the J end by 7 bases, with 18 bases between. CDR3 length: 15 residues. Per germline, CDR1 SGHNT and CDR2 YYREEE (reference sequence). The CDR3 sequence: CASSPGTASLNEQFF. Here the CDR3 DNA reads TGTGCCAGCAGCCCAGGGACCGCGTCCCTGAATGAGCAGTTCTTC.

The chain uses TRBV27 and TRBJ1-1; D unresolved. The V gene lost 4 bases and the J gene lost 4 bases, with 13 bases spanning the gap. CDR1 is MNHEY, CDR2 SMNVEV, per germline (reference sequence). This CDR3 is 14 amino acids long. CDR3 residues: CASSSTVVSTEAFF. CDR3 coding DNA: TGTGCCAGCAGTTCGACGGTGGTAAGCACTGAAGCTTTCTTT.

The V and J genes are TRBV27 and TRBJ2-3; 9 nucleotides line up with TRBD1. CDR3 size: 21 residues. Trimming at V came to 0 bases and at J to 4 bases, leaving 20 bases not matched to a gene. Germline CDR1 is MNHEY and CDR2 is SMNVEV (reference sequence). This CDR3 reads CASSLSRERDRVIGVADTQYF. The CDR3 bases are TGTGCCAGCAGTTTATCCCGGGAAAGGGACAGGGTTATTGGGGTGGCAGATACGCAGTATTTT.

The V and J genes are TRBV5-8 and TRBJ2-2, with 8 nucleotides matching TRBD1. The V and J ends lost 1 base and 4 bases, in that order; junction bases with no gene match: 6. This CDR3 is 16 amino acids long. Germline CDR1 reads SGHTS; CDR2 reads YDEGEE. This CDR3 is CASSLTDRGGTGELFF. DNA for the CDR3: TGTGCCAGCAGCTTGACCGACAGGGGTGGCACCGGGGAGCTGTTTTTT.

The V gene is TRBV5-1, the J gene TRBJ2-2; no reliable D call. This CDR3 is built from 16 residues. Trimming removed 0 bases from V and 3 bases from J, with 12 bases in between. Per the germline V gene, CDR1 is SGHRS and CDR2 is YFSETQ. CDR3 in DNA: TGCGCCAGCAGCTTGGAGGTACTATGGGACACCGGGGAGCTGTTTTTT. It is translated as CASSLEVLWDTGELFF.

The chain couples TRBV2 to TRBJ2-7; D is unresolved. The CDR3 contains 13 residues. Germline CDR1 and CDR2: SNHLY and FYNNEI. Trimming took 2 bases from V and 7 from J, leaving 12 bases between them. Here the CDR3 DNA reads TGTGCCAGCAGTGAATCCAGCTTGGGTGAGCAGTACTTC. This translates into CASSESSLGEQYF. The variable domain in full, completed from reference TRBV2 and TRBJ2-7, reads EPEVTQTPSHQVTQMGQEVILRCVPISNHLYFYWYRQILGQKVEFLVSFYNNEISEKSEIFDDQFSVERPDGSNFTLKIRSTKLEDSAMYFCASSESSLGEQYFGPGTRLTVT.

The V call is TRBV11-2, the J call TRBJ2-7; TRBD1 agrees at 8 bases. The CDR3 sequence is 16 residues long. V was clipped by 1 base and J by 5 bases; unmatched bases: 10. Germline V gives CDR1 SGHAT, CDR2 FQNNGV. The DNA of the CDR3 is TGTGCCAGCAGCTTAGGCCCCCCGACAGGGGTTAACGAGCAGTACTTC. Translating it yields CASSLGPPTGVNEQYF. Full variable domain (rest looked up from reference TRBV11-2 and TRBJ2-7): EAGVAQSPRYKIIEKRQSVAFWCNPISGHATLYWYQQILGQGPKLLIQFQNNGVVDDSQLPKDRFSAERLKGVDSTLKIQPAKLEDSAVYLCASSLGPPTGVNEQYFGPGTRLTVT.

The chain carries TRBV30 and TRBJ2-7; 9 bases are a match to TRBD1. J lost 5 bases, V lost 1 base, and 6 bases had no gene match. Looked up from germline, CDR1 is GTSNPN and CDR2 is SVGIG (reference sequence). This CDR3 has 14 residues. In DNA form, the CDR3 reads TGTGCCTGGAGTGGGGGACAGGGTAGGAACGAGCAGTACTTC. Its protein product is CAWSGGQGRNEQYF.

This sequence joins TRBV27 and TRBJ2-6; D perhaps matches TRBD1 (6 bases). With 6 bases removed from V and 2 bases from J, the gap between germline ends came to 14 bases. CDR3 size: 16 residues. Germline V gene lookup returns CDR1 MNHEY and CDR2 SMNVEV (reference sequence). The CDR3, as DNA: TGTGCCAGCAGACCCACAGGGAACCCTGGGGCCAACGTCCTGACTTTC. Amino acids: CASRPTGNPGANVLTF.

The chain uses TRBV2 and TRBJ2-1; no definite D call. V was cut by 5 bases and J by 10 bases, with 12 bases left in between. CDR1 is SNHLY and CDR2 is FYNNEI in the germline V gene. The CDR3 runs 12 residues. CDR3 region: CASSPLVEEQFF. CDR3 DNA: TGTGCCAGCAGTCCTCTAGTCGAGGAGCAGTTCTTC.

V and J are TRBV4-1 and TRBJ2-1; D gene ambiguous. Germline V lookup: CDR1 MGHRA, CDR2 YSYEKL. V lost 1 base and J lost 7, with 17 bases in between. The CDR3 runs 16 residues. The DNA of the CDR3 is TGCGCCAGCAGCCAAGGCCAGTCCTATTTCCCTAATGAGCAGTTCTTC. It encodes CASSQGQSYFPNEQFF.

As to this clone: This specimen includes other DNA sequences encoding the same CDR3. This chain connects TRBV5-1 to TRBJ2-3; D call uncertain. V was cut by 2 bases and J by 3 bases, with 4 bases left in between. The germline V gene has CDR1 SGHRS and CDR2 YFSETQ. The CDR3 is 12 residues long. CDR3 DNA: TGCGCCAGCAGCTTAGCGACAGATACGCAGTATTTT. Translating it yields CASSLATDTQYF.

A note on this clone: Other DNA sequences in the same sample also yield this CDR3. The chain has TRBV9 and TRBJ2-7; possible D gene TRBD2, 5 bases. This CDR3 contains 13 residues. V lost 5 bases and J lost 2, with 11 bases in between. Germline V gene lookup returns CDR1 SGDLS and CDR2 YYNGEE. The CDR3 DNA sequence: TGTGCCAGCAGTCCGGGGTCCACCTACGAGCAGTACTTC. It translates to CASSPGSTYEQYF.

The chain is built from TRBV27 and TRBJ1-4, with D uncertain. Looked up from germline, CDR1 is MNHEY and CDR2 is SMNVEV (reference sequence). Trimming removed 5 bases at V and 8 bases at J, with 12 bases between. This CDR3 is built from 13 residues. The CDR3 sequence: CASSARSGEKLFF. The CDR3 DNA reads TGTGCCAGCAGTGCTCGCAGTGGGGAAAAACTGTTTTTT. The whole variable domain, filled in from reference TRBV27 and TRBJ1-4, reads EAQVTQNPRYLITVTGKKLTVTCSQNMNHEYMSWYRQDPGLGLRQIYYSMNVEVTDKGDVPEGYKVSRKEKRNFPLILESPSPNQTSLYFCASSARSGEKLFFGSGTQLSVL.

The chain has TRBV5-6 and TRBJ1-5; weak D call: TRBD1 (5 bases). V shed 4 bases and J shed 3 bases, with 14 bases lying between them. Germline V lookup: CDR1 SGHDT, CDR2 YYEEEE. CDR3 length: 15 amino acids. The CDR3 sequence is CASSPGWGNNQPQHF. DNA of the CDR3: TGTGCCAGCAGCCCGGGATGGGGGAACAATCAGCCCCAGCATTTT. Filled out from reference TRBV5-6 and TRBJ1-5, the complete variable domain reads DAGVTQSPTHLIKTRGQQVTLRCSPKSGHDTVSWYQQALGQGPQFIFQYYEEEERQRGNFPDRFSGHQFPNYSSELNVNALLLGDSALYLCASSPGWGNNQPQHFGDGTRLSIL.

The chain links TRBV27 to TRBJ2-1; possibly TRBD1 for D (5 bases). Trimming took off 0 bases at V and 0 bases at J, with 12 bases between the two ends. There are 17 residues in the CDR3. Germline values: CDR1 MNHEY, CDR2 SMNVEV (reference sequence). The DNA of the CDR3 is TGTGCCAGCAGTTTATCAGTCAGGGTAAGCTCCTACAATGAGCAGTTCTTC. Its translation is CASSLSVRVSSYNEQFF.

This clone was seen once. At the DNA level, this CDR3 is encoded by other sequences in the same sample as well. The chain employs TRBV27 and TRBJ2-7; TRBD2 agrees at 9 bases. With 6 bases clipped from V and 4 bases from J, the junction kept 10 bases outside the gene matches. The CDR3 sequence is 15 residues long. Germline values: CDR1 MNHEY, CDR2 SMNVEV (reference sequence). The CDR3: CASSLGVAGVYEQYF. The CDR3 DNA reads as TGTGCCAGCAGCCTCGGGGTAGCGGGAGTATACGAGCAGTACTTC.